This T cell receptor (beta chain) derives from a study of cytomegalovirus exposure and HLA in healthy donors. Trimming removed 5 bases at V and 0 bases at J, with 10 bases between. This CDR3 has 14 residues. CDR1 is SGHTA and CDR2 is FQGNSA in the germline V gene. Healthy bone marrow donors made up the donors. The PCR was carried out with 60 Vbeta primers and 13 Jbeta primers. Original data processing: The authors later counted 70 million to 80 million unique TCR beta chains, roughly 10 million of them shared. TCRdb's table, derived via immunoSEQ multiplex PCR, lists solely in-frame clones and lacks some. Clone size and V and J calls were adopted from that table, with D and trimming inferred from the DNA. Recorded for this sample: approximately 30,000 clones. Points on this clone: Antigen unknown.

Study-level results: The likely origin of a cluster of highly shared sequence variants was a sequencing artifact.

This sequence joins TRBV7-2 and TRBJ1-1; D not resolved. The sample taken for sequencing was PBMCs. This receptor was identified in a woman aged 40-49 years in good health and CMV-seropositive. CDR3 sequence (DNA): TGTGCCAGCAGCCCTTATCAGTTGAACACTGAAGCTTTCTTT. As protein: CASSPYQLNTEAFF.